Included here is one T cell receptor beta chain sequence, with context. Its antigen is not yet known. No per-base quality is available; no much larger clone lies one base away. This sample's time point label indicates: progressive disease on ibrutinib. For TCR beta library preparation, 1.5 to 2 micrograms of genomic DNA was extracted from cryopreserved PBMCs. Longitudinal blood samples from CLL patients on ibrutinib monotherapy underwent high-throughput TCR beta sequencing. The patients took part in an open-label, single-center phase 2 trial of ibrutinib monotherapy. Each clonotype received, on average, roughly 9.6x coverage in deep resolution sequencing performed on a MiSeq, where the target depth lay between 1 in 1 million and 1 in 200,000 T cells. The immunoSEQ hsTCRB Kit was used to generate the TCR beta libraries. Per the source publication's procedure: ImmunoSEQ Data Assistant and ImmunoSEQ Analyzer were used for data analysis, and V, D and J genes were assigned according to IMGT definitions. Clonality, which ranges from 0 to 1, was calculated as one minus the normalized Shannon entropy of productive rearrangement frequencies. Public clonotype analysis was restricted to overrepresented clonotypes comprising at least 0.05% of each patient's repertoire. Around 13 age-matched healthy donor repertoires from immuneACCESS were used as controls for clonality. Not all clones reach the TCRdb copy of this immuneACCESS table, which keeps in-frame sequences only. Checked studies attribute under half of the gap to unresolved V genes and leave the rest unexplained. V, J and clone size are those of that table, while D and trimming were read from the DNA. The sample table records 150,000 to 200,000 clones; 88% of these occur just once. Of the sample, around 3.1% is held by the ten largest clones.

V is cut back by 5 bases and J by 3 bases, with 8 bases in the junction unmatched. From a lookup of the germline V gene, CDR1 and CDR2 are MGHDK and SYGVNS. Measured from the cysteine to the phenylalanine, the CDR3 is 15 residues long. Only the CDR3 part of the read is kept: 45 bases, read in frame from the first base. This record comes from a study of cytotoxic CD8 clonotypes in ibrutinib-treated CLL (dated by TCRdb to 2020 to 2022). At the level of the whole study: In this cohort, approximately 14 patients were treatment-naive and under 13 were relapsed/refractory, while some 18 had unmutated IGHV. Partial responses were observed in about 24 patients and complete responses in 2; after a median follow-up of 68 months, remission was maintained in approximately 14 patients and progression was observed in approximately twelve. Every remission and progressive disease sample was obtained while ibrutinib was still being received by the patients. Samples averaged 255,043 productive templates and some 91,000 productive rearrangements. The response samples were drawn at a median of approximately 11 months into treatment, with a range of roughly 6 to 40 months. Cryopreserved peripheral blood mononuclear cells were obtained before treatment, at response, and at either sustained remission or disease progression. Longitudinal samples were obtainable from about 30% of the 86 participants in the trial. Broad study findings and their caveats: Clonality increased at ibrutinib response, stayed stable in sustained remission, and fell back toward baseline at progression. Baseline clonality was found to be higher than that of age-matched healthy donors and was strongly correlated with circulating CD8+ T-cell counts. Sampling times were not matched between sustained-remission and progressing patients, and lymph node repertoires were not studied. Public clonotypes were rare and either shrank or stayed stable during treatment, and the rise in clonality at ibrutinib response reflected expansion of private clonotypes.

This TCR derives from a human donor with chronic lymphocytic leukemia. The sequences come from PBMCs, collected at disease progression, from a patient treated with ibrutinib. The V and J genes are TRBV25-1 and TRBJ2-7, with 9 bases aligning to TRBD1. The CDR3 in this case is CASSKLGQGIYEQYF. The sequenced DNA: TGTGCCAGCAGTAAATTGGGACAGGGTATCTACGAGCAGTACTTC.